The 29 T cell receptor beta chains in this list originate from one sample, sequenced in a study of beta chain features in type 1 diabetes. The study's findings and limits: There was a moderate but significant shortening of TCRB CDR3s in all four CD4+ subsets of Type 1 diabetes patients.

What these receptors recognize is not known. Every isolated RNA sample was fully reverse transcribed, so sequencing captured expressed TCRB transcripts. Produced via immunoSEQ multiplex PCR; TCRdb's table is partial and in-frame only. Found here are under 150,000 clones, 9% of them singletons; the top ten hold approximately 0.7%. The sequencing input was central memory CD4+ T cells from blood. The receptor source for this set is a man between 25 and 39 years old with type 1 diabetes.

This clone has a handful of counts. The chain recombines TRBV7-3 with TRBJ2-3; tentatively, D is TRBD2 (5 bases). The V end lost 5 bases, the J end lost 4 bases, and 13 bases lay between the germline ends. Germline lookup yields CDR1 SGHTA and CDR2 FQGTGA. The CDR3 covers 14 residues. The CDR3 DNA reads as TGTGCCAGCAGCACTAGACCATCCCCAGATACGCAGTATTTT. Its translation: CASSTRPSPDTQYF.

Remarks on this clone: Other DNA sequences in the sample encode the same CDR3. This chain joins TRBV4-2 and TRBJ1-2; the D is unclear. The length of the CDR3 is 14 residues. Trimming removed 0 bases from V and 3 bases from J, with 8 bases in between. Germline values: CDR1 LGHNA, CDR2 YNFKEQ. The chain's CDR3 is CASSQESSDYGYTF. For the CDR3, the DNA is TGTGCCAGCAGCCAAGAAAGTTCGGACTATGGCTACACCTTC.

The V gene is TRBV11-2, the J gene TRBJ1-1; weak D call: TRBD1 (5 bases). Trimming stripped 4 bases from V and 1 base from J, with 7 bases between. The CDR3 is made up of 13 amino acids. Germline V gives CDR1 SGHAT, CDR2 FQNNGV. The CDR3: CASSSTENTEAFF. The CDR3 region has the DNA TGTGCCAGCAGCTCGACAGAGAACACTGAAGCTTTCTTT.

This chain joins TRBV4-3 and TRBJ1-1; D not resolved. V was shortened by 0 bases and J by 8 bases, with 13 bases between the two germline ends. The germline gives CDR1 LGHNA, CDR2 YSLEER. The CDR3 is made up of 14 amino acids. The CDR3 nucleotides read TGCGCCAGCAGCCAAGAACACGGGCGGGGAGAAGCTTTCTTT. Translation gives CASSQEHGRGEAFF.

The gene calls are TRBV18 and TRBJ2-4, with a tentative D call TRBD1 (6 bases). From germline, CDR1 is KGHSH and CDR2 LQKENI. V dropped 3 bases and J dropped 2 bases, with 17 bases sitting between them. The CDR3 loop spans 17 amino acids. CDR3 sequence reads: CASSPRGSGVTKNIQYF. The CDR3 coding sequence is TGTGCCAGCTCACCTAGGGGGTCAGGAGTTACCAAAAACATTCAGTACTTC.

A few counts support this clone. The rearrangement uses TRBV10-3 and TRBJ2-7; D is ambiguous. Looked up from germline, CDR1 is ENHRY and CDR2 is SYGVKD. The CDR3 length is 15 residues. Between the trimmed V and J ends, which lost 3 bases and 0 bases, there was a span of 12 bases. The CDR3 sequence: CAISEATTISYEQYF. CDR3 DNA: TGTGCCATCAGTGAAGCGACGACGATCTCCTACGAGCAGTACTTC.

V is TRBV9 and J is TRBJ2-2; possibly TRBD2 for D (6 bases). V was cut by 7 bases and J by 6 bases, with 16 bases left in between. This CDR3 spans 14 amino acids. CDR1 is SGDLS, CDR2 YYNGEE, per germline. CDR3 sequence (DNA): TGTGCCAGCGGAGGGGCCCTAAGGTCCGGGGAGCTGTTTTTT. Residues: CASGGALRSGELFF.

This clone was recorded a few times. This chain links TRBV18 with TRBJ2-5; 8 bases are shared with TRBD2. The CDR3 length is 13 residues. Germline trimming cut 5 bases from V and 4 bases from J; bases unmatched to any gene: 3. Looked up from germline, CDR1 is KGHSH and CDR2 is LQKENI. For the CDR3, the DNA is TGTGCCAGCTCATCGGGGGGGCCAGAGACCCAGTACTTC. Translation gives CASSSGGPETQYF.

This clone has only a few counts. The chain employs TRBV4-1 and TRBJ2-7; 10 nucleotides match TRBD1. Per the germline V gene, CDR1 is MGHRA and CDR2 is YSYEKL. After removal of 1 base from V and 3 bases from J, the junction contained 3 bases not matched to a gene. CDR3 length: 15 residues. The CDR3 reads CASSQGQGAGYEQYF. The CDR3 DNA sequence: TGCGCCAGCAGCCAAGGACAGGGGGCAGGCTACGAGCAGTACTTC.

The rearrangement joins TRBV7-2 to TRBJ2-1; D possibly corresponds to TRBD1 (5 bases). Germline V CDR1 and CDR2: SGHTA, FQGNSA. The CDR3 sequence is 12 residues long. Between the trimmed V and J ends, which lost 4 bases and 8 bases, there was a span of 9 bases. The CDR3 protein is CASSSQGYEQFF. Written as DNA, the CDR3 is TGTGCCAGCAGCTCTCAGGGCTATGAGCAGTTCTTC.

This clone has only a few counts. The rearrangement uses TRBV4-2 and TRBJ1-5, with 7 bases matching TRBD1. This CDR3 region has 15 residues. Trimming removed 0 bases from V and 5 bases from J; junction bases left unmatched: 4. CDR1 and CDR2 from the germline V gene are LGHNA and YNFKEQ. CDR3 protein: CASSQDRQGHQPQHF. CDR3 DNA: TGTGCCAGCAGCCAAGATAGACAGGGACATCAGCCCCAGCATTTT.

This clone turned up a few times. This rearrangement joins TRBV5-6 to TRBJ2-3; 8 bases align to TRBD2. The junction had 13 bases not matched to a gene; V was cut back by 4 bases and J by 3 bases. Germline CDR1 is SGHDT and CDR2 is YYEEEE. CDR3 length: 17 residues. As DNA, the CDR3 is TGTGCCAGCAGCGGGACGGCGGCGGGGGGCAGGACAGATACGCAGTATTTT. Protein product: CASSGTAAGGRTDTQYF.

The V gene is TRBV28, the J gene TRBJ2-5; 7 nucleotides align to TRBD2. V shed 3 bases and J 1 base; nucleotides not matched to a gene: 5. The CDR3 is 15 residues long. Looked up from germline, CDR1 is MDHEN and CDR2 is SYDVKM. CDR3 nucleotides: TGTGCCAGCAGTTTGGCCGCTAGCGGCCAAGAGACCCAGTACTTC. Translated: CASSLAASGQETQYF.

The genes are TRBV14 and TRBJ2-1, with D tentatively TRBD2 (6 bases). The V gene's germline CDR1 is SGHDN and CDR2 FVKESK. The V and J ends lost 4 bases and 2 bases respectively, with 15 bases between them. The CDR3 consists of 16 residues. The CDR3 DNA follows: TGTGCCAGCAGCCGAGGATACGGGGGTCCCTACAATGAGCAGTTCTTC. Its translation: CASSRGYGGPYNEQFF. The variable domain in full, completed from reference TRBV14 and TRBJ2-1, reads EAGVTQFPSHSVIEKGQTVTLRCDPISGHDNLYWYRRVMGKEIKFLLHFVKESKQDESGMPNNRFLAERTGGTYSTLKVQPAELEDSGVYFCASSRGYGGPYNEQFFGPGTRLTVL.

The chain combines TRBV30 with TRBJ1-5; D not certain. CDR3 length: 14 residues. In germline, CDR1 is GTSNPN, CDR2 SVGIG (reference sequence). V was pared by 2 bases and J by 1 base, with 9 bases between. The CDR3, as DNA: TGTGCCTGGAGTATGAGAGGCAGCAATCAGCCCCAGCATTTT. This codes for CAWSMRGSNQPQHF.

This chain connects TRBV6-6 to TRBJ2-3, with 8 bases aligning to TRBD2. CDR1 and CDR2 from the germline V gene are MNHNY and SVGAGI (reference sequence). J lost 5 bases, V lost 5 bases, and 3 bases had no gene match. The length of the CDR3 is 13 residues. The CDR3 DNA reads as TGTGCCAGCAGTCGGGGGGGCGGAGATACGCAGTATTTT. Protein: CASSRGGGDTQYF.

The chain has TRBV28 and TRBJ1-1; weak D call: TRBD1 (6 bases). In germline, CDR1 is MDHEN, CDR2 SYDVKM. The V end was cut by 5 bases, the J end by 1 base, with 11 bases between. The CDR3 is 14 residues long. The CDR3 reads CASSTQGQNTEAFF. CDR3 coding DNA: TGTGCCAGCAGTACCCAGGGGCAGAACACTGAAGCTTTCTTT.

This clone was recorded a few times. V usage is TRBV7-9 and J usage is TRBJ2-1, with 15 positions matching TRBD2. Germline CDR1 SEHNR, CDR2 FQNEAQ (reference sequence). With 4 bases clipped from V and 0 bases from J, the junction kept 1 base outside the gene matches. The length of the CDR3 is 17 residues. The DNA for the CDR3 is TGTGCCAGCAGCTGGACTAGCGGGGGGGTCTCCTACAATGAGCAGTTCTTC. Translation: CASSWTSGGVSYNEQFF.

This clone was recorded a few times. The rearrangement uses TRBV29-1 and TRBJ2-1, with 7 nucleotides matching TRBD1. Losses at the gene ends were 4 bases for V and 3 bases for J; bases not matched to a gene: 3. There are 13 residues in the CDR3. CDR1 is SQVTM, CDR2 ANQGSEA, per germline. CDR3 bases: TGCAGCGTTGCAGGACAGGTCTACAATGAGCAGTTCTTC. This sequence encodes CSVAGQVYNEQFF.

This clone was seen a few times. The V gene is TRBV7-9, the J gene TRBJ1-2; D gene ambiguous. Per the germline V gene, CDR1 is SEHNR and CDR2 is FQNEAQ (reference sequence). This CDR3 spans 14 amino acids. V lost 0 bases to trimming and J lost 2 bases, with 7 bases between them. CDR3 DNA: TGTGCCAGCAGCTTAGCGCAGGCCAACTATGGCTACACCTTC. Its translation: CASSLAQANYGYTF.

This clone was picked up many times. The CDR3 DNA is TGTGCCAGCTCACGTGACATGAATGAAAAACTGTTTTTT. Encoded protein: CASSRDMNEKLFF. The chain recombines TRBV18 with TRBJ1-4, with D unclear. This CDR3 has 13 amino acids. Deletions cut 4 bases from V and 5 bases from J, with 8 bases between. Germline V gene sequence: CDR1 KGHSH, CDR2 LQKENI.

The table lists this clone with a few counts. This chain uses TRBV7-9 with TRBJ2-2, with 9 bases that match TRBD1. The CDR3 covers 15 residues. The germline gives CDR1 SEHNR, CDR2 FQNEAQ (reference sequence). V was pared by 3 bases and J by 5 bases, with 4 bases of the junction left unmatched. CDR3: CASSLGQGETGELFF. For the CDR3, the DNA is TGTGCCAGCAGCTTGGGACAGGGTGAAACCGGGGAGCTGTTTTTT.

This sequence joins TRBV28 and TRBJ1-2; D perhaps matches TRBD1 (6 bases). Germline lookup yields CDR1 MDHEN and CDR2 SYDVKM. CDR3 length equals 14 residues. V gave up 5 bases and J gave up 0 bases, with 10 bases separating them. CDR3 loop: CASSIRQANYGYTF. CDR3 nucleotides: TGTGCCAGCAGTATCAGACAGGCTAACTATGGCTACACCTTC.

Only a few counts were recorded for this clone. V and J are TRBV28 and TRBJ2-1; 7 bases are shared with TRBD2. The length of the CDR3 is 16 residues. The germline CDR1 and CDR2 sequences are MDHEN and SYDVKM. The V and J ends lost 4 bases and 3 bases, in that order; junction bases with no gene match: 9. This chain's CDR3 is CASSSLKSGNYNEQFF. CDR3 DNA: TGTGCCAGCAGTTCCCTTAAGAGCGGGAACTACAATGAGCAGTTCTTC.

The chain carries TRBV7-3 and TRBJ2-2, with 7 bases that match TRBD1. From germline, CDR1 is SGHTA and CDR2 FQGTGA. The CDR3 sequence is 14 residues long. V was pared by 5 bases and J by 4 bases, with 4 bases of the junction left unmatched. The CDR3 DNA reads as TGTGCCAGCAGCAGACAGGGAAGCACCGGGGAGCTGTTTTTT. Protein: CASSRQGSTGELFF.

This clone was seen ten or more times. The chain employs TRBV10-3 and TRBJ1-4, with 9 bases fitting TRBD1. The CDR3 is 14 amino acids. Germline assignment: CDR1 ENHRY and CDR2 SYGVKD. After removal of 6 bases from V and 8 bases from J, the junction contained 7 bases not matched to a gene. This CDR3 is CAISAGTGYEKLFF. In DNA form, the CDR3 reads TGTGCCATCAGCGCCGGGACAGGGTACGAAAAACTGTTTTTT.

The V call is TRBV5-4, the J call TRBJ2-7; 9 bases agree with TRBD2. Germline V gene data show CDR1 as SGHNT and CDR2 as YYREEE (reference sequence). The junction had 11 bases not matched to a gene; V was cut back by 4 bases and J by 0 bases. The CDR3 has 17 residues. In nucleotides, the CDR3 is TGTGCCAGCAGCCTTACTGGTACTAGCGGGCCCTCCTACGAGCAGTACTTC. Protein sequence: CASSLTGTSGPSYEQYF.

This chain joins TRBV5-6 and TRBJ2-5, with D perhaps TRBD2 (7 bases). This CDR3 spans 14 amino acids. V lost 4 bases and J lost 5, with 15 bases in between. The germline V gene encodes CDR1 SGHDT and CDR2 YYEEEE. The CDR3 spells CASSGRGLEETQYF. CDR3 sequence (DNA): TGTGCCAGCAGCGGGAGGGGGTTGGAGGAGACCCAGTACTTC.

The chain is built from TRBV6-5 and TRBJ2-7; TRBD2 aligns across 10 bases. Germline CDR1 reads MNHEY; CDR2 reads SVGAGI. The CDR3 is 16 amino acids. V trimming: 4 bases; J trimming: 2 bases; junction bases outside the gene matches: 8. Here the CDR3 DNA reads TGTGCCAGCAGTTCCCCAGCGGGGGGGCATCCCTACGAGCAGTACTTC. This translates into CASSSPAGGHPYEQYF.